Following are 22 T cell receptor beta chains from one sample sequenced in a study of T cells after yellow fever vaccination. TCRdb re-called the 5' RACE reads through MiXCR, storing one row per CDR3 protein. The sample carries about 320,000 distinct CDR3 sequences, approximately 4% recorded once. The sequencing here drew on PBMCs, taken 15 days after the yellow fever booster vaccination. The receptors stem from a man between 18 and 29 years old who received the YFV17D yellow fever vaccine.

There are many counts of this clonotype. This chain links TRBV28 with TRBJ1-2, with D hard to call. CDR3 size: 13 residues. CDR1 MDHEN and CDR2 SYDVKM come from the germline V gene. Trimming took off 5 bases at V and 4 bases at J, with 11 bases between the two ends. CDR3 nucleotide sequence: TGTGCCAGCAGTACCTCTCAGCGCTATGGCTACACCTTC. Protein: CASSTSQRYGYTF.

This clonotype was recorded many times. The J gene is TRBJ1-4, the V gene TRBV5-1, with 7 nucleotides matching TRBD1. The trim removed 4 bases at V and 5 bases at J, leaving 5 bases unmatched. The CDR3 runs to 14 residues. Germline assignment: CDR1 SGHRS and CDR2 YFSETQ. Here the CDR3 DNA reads TGCGCCAGCAGCCTCAGGGGGATCAATGAAAAACTGTTTTTT. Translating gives CASSLRGINEKLFF.

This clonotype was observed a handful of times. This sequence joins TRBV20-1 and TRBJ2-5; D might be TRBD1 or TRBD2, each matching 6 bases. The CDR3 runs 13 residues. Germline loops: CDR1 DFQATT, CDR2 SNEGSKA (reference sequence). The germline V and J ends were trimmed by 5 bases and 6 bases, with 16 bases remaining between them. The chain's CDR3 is CSASYRGLKTQYF. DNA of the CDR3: TGCAGTGCTTCGTACCGGGGGCTGAAGACCCAGTACTTC.

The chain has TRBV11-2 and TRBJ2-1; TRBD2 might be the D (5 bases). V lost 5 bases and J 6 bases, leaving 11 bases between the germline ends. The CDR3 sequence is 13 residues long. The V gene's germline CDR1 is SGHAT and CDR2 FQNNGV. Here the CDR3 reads CASSVDYSNEQFF. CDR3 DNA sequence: TGTGCCAGCAGCGTCGACTACTCCAATGAGCAGTTCTTC.

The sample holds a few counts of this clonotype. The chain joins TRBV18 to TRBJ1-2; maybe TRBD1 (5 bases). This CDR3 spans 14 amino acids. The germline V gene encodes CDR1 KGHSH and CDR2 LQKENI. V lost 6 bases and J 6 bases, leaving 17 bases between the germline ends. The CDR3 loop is CASSQNSGSHGYTF. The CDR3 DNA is TGTGCCAGCTCGCAAAACTCAGGGTCCCATGGCTACACCTTC. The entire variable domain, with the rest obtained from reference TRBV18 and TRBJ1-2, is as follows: NAGVMQNPRHLVRRRGQEARLRCSPMKGHSHVYWYRQLPEEGLKFMVYLQKENIIDESGMPKERFSAEFPKEGPSILRIQQVVRGDSAAYFCASSQNSGSHGYTFGSGTRLTVV.

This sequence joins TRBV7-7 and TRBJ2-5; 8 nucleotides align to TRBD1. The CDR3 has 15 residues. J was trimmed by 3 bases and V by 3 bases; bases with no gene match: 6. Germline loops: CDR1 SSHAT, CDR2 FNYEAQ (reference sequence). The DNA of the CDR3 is TGTGCCAGCAGCTTCAGTAGGACAGGGAAAGAGACCCAGTACTTC. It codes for CASSFSRTGKETQYF.

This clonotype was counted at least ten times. CDR3 loop: CASKGLAIGNQPQHF. CDR3 DNA sequence: TGTGCCAGCAAGGGCCTCGCGATTGGCAATCAGCCCCAGCATTTT. The genes are TRBV6-2 or TRBV6-3 and TRBJ1-5; no definite D call. Trimming removed 7 bases from V and 2 bases from J, with 15 bases in between. This CDR3 region has 15 residues. Germline CDR1 reads MNHEY; CDR2 reads SVGEGT.

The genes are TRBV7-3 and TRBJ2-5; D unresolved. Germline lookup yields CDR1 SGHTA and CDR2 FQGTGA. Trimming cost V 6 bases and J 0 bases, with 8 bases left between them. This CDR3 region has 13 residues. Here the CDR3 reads CASRSENQETQYF. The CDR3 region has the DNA TGTGCCAGCAGGTCAGAAAACCAAGAGACCCAGTACTTC.

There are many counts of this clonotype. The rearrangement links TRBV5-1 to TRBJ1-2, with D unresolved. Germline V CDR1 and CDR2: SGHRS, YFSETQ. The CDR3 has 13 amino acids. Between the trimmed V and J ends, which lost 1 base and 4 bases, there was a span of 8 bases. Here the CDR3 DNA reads TGCGCCAGCAGCTTGTCGGGCTCCTATGGCTACACCTTC. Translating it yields CASSLSGSYGYTF.

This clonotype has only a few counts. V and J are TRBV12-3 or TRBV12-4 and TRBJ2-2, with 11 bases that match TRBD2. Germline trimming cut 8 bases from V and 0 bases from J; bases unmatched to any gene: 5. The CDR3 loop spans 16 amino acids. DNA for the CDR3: TGTGCCAGCTTTGCTAGCGGGGGGACGAACACCGGGGAGCTGTTTTTT. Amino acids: CASFASGGTNTGELFF.

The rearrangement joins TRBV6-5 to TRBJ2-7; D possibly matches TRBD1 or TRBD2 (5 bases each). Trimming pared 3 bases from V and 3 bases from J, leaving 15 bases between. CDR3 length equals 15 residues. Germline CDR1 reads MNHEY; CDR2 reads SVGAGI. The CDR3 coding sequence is TGTGCCAGCAGTTATTACGTTGGGGGTGGCTACGAGCAGTACTTC. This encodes CASSYYVGGGYEQYF.

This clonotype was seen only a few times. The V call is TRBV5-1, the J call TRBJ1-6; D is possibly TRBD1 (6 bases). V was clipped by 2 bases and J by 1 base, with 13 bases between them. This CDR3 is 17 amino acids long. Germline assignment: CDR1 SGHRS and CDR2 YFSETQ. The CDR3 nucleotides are TGCGCCAGCAGCTTCAGGGGAGATTGGTCCTATAATTCACCCCTCCACTTT. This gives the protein CASSFRGDWSYNSPLHF.

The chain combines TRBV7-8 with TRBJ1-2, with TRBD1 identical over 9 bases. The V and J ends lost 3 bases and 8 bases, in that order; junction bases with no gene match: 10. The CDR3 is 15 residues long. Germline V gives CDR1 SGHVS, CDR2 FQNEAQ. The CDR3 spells CASSFPGTGISGYTF. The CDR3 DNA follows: TGTGCCAGCAGCTTCCCCGGGACAGGGATTAGCGGCTACACCTTC.

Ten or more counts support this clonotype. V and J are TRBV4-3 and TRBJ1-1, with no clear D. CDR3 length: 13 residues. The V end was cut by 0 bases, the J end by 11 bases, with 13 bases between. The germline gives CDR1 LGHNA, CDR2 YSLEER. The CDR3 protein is CASSQDFWEGAFF. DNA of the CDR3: TGCGCCAGCAGCCAAGATTTTTGGGAGGGTGCTTTCTTT.

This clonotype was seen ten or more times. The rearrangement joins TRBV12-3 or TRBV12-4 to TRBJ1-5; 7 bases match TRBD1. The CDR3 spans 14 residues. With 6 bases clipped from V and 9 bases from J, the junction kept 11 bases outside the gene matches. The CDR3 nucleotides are TGTGCCAGCAGGCTACAGGGGCCCGGGACGCCCCAGCATTTT. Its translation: CASRLQGPGTPQHF.

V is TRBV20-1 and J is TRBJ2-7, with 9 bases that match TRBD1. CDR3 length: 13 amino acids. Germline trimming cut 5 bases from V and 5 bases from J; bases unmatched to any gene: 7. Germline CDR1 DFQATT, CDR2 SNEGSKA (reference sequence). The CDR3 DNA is TGCAGTGCTCCTGGGACAGGGTTTCACGAGCAGTACGTC. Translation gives CSAPGTGFHEQYV.

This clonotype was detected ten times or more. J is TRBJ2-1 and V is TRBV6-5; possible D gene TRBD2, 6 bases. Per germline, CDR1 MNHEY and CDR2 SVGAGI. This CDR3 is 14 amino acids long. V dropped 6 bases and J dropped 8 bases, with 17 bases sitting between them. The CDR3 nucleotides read TGTGCCAGCAGCTCCGGGACGGGACTGTATGAGCAGTTCTTC. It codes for CASSSGTGLYEQFF.

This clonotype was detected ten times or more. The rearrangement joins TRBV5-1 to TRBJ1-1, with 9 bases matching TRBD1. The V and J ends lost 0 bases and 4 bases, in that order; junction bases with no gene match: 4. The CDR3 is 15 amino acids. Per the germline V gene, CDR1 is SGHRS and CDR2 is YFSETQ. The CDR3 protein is CASSLVDRGPTEAFF. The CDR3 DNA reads TGCGCCAGCAGCTTGGTGGACAGGGGTCCCACTGAAGCTTTCTTT.

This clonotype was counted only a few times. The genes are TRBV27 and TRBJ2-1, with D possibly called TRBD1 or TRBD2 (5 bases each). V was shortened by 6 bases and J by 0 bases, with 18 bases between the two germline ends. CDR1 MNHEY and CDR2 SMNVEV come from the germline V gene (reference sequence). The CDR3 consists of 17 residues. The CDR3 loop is CASSWLTGTPSYNEQFF. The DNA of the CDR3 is TGTGCCAGCAGCTGGTTGACGGGGACCCCCTCCTACAATGAGCAGTTCTTC.

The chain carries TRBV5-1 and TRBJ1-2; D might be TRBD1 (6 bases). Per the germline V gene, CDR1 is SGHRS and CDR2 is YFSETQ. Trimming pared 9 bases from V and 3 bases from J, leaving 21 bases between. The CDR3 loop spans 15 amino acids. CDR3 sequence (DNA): TGCGCCACCCGGGAAGCTACAGGGAATTACTATGGCTACACCTTC. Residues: CATREATGNYYGYTF.

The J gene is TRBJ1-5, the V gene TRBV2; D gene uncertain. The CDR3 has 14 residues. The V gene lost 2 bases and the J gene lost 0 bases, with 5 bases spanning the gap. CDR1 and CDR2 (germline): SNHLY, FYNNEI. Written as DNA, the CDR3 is TGTGCCAGCAGTGAACTTAGTAGCAATCAGCCCCAGCATTTT. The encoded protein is CASSELSSNQPQHF.

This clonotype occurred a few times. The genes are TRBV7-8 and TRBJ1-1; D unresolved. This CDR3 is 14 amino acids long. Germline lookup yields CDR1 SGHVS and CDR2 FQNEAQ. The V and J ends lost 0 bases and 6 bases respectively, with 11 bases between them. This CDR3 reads CASSLAGLDPEAFF. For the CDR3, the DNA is TGTGCCAGCAGCTTAGCTGGGCTGGATCCTGAAGCTTTCTTT.